The following is a T cell receptor beta chain sequence with its context. TCRdb's table, derived via immunoSEQ multiplex PCR, lists solely in-frame clones and lacks some. The sample contains roughly 150,000 clones, 90% to 95% of which appear only once. V was trimmed by 1 base and J by 0 bases, leaving 3 bases between them. CDR3 length: 13 amino acids. Germline V gene sequence: CDR1 GTSNPN, CDR2 SVGIG (reference sequence). The source of the sample is a study of T cell responses to AZD1222 COVID-19 vaccine. This sample comprised peripheral blood, obtained 28 days after the second AZD1222 dose. The receptor's source is an adult who received the AZD1222 COVID-19 vaccine. This chain connects TRBV30 to TRBJ1-4; D not certain. CDR3 loop: CAWSGPTNEKLFF. Here the CDR3 DNA reads TGTGCCTGGAGTGGCCCAACTAATGAAAAACTGTTTTTT.